This T cell receptor (beta chain) emerged from a study of technical replicates of blood from several donors. Sequencing was performed with immunoSEQ multiplex PCR; in TCRdb, only in-frame clones are kept and a portion is missing. There are over 50,000 clones in the sample; around 87% occur only once, and around 4.9% lies in the top ten. The ends lost 5 bases at V and 15 bases at J; junction bases unmatched: 12. The CDR3 is 13 residues long. The germline gives CDR1 SEHNR, CDR2 FQNEAQ (reference sequence). The chain employs TRBV7-9 and TRBJ2-1; 8 bases fit TRBD2. Sequencing was carried out using PBMCs. This clonotype was obtained from a human donor in good health. Some clones in this sample may be carry-over from other donors' samples. CDR3 amino acids: CASSQLTGLVLFF. CDR3 DNA: TGTGCCAGCAGCCAACTTACGGGACTAGTTTTGTTCTTC.